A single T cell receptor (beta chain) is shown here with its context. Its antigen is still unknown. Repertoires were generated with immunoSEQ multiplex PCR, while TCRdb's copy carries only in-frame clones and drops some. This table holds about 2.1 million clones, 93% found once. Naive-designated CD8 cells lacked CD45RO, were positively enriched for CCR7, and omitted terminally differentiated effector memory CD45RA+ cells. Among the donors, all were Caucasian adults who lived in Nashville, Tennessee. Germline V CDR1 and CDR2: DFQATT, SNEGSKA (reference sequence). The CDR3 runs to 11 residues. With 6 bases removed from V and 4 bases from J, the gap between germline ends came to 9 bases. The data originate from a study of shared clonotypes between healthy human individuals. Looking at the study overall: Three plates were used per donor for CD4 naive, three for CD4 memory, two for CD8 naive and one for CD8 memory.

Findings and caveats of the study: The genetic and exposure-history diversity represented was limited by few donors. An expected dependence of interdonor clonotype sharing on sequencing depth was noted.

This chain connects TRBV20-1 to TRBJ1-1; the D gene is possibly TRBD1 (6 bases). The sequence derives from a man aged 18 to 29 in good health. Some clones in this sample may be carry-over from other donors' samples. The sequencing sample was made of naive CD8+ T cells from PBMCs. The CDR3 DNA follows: TGCAGTGCAGGGGGAGGCACTGAAGCTTTCTTT. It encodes CSAGGGTEAFF.